Listed below are T cell receptor beta chains from one sample, sequenced in a study of low-dose radiotherapy and immunotherapy resistance in tumors. TCRdb redid the calling of the reads with MiXCR, one entry per CDR3 protein. The sample carries around 76,000 distinct CDR3 sequences, around 31% recorded once. This sample comprised PBMCs, obtained before treatment. The receptor source for this set is a female donor with ovarian cancer. CDR3s leave out the opening cysteine and the closing phenylalanine or tryptophan.

J: TRBJ2-6; V: TRBV6-6; CDR3: ASSYSTDGANVLT
J: TRBJ2-2; V: TRBV14; CDR3: ASSQMTGSGELF
J: TRBJ2-5; V: TRBV6-1; CDR3: ASSEWTSGGLDQETQY
J: TRBJ1-6; V: TRBV10-3; CDR3: AISESQGRSVNSPLH
J: TRBJ2-7; V: TRBV7-6; CDR3: ASSSRSGLAGGQSYEQY
J: TRBJ1-1; V: TRBV6-6; CDR3: ASSSEAF
J: TRBJ2-1; V: TRBV27; CDR3: ASSFPPSGRVGHNEQF
J: TRBJ2-3; V: TRBV12-3/TRBV12-4; CDR3: ASGVRTDTQY
J: TRBJ2-2; V: TRBV5-4; CDR3: ASSPTGDTGELF
J: TRBJ2-7; V: TRBV18; CDR3: ASSPYAPGRGPYEQY
J: TRBJ2-1; V: TRBV28; CDR3: ASSPGTTKQF
J: TRBJ2-7; V: TRBV27; CDR3: ASSPQGGYEQY
J: TRBJ1-1; V: TRBV2; CDR3: ASSFKSTGTGRTEAF
J: TRBJ1-1; V: TRBV7-2; CDR3: ASSSQGGNTEAF
J: TRBJ1-1; V: TRBV19; CDR3: ASSIEGARNTAAF
J: TRBJ2-3; V: TRBV6-8; CDR3: ASSSGSPDTQY
J: TRBJ1-2; V: TRBV29-1; CDR3: SVRTETENGYT
J: TRBJ1-6; V: TRBV20-1; CDR3: SARSDYNSPLH
J: TRBJ1-6; V: TRBV5-1; CDR3: ASSFDRGNSPLH
J: TRBJ2-1; V: TRBV20-1; CDR3: SATPGLAEYNEQF
J: TRBJ1-2; V: TRBV24-1; CDR3: ATSDKDGYT
J: TRBJ2-2; V: TRBV30; CDR3: AWSLTVFGLGTGELF
J: TRBJ1-6; V: TRBV20-1; CDR3: SASGPSSYNSPLH
J: TRBJ1-2; V: TRBV2; CDR3: ASSSLTGYGYT
J: TRBJ2-1; V: TRBV3-1; CDR3: ASSQRLAEQF
J: TRBJ2-1; V: TRBV20-1; CDR3: SAVIRDSSRGQF
J: TRBJ2-7; V: TRBV28; CDR3: VIGLANYEQY
J: TRBJ2-2; V: TRBV6-8; CDR3: ASSYRGYTGELF
J: TRBJ1-1; V: TRBV6-2/TRBV6-3; CDR3: ASSAVNTEAF
J: TRBJ2-6; V: TRBV13; CDR3: ASSNPMGFGANVLT
J: TRBJ2-1; V: TRBV28; CDR3: ASSLAGGAPYNEQF
J: TRBJ2-3; V: TRBV27; CDR3: ASTPGGWADTQY
J: TRBJ1-5; V: TRBV6-6; CDR3: ASSRGQVSNQPQH
J: TRBJ2-1; V: TRBV7-3; CDR3: ASSLGGGAYNEQF
J: TRBJ2-2; V: TRBV11-2; CDR3: ASSSIATGELFF
J: TRBJ2-7; V: TRBV29-1; CDR3: SVYRNSYEQY
J: TRBJ2-7; V: TRBV5-1; CDR3: ASSGRGASYEQY
J: TRBJ2-3; V: TRBV4-2; CDR3: ASSQDLRGEDTQY
J: TRBJ2-7; V: TRBV28; CDR3: ASLQGTYEQY
J: TRBJ2-5; V: TRBV20-1; CDR3: SARDTGTGLQETQY
J: TRBJ2-1; V: TRBV24-1; CDR3: ATSDTSGRGDEQF